Following are 22 T cell receptor beta chains from one sample sequenced in a study of beta chain features in type 1 diabetes. TCRB transcripts that were expressed got sequenced, as all of the isolated RNA had been reverse transcribed. The data were produced by immunoSEQ multiplex PCR, yet TCRdb's version contains in-frame clones alone and is incomplete. The table shows some 150,000 clones, with about a tenth occurring only once. The specimen sequenced was central memory CD4+ T cells from blood. Source of these receptors: a middle-aged woman in good health.

This clone appeared a few times. The J gene is TRBJ2-7, the V gene TRBV2; a possible D gene is TRBD1 (5 bases). This CDR3 region has 13 residues. CDR1 is SNHLY, CDR2 FYNNEI, per germline. Deletions cut 7 bases from V and 4 bases from J, with 14 bases between. CDR3 protein: CASKFQGTYEQYF. As DNA, the CDR3 is TGTGCCAGCAAGTTCCAGGGTACATACGAGCAGTACTTC.

CDR3 region: CSARAVYEQYF. As DNA, the CDR3 is TGCAGTGCTAGGGCCGTGTACGAGCAGTACTTC. This chain uses TRBV20-1 with TRBJ2-7; D is undetermined. V lost 3 bases to trimming and J lost 4 bases, with 7 bases between them. This CDR3 is built from 11 residues. Germline V lookup: CDR1 DFQATT, CDR2 SNEGSKA (reference sequence).

This clone has ten or more counts. This chain links TRBV19 with TRBJ2-1, with D unclear. The CDR3 runs to 11 residues. CDR1 LNHDA and CDR2 SQIVND come from the germline V gene (reference sequence). Trimming cost V 5 bases and J 12 bases, with 11 bases left between them. CDR3 protein: CASSVTTMQFF. DNA of the CDR3: TGTGCCAGTAGTGTAACAACTATGCAGTTCTTC.

This chain links TRBV2 with TRBJ1-5; D uncertain. V dropped 2 bases and J dropped 6 bases, with 8 bases sitting between them. The CDR3 spans 13 residues. Germline lookup yields CDR1 SNHLY and CDR2 FYNNEI. CDR3 DNA sequence: TGTGCCAGCAGTGAATACAGTCGTCAGCCCCAGCATTTT. Amino acid sequence: CASSEYSRQPQHF.

The gene calls are TRBV5-4 and TRBJ1-1, with D possibly TRBD1 on 5 matching bases. The CDR3 is 14 residues long. Germline V gives CDR1 SGHNT, CDR2 YYREEE (reference sequence). V lost 0 bases, J lost 1 base, and 7 bases lay in between. The CDR3 protein is CASSLEGQNTEAFF. The CDR3 region has the DNA TGTGCCAGCAGCTTGGAGGGGCAGAACACTGAAGCTTTCTTT.

The rearrangement joins TRBV6-5 to TRBJ2-7; maybe TRBD1 (6 bases). Trimming took 7 bases from V and 1 from J, leaving 11 bases between them. Per germline, CDR1 MNHEY and CDR2 SVGAGI. This CDR3 has 13 residues. CDR3 protein: CASTAGVSYEQYF. CDR3 DNA: TGTGCCAGCACGGCAGGGGTTTCCTACGAGCAGTACTTC.

V usage is TRBV19 and J usage is TRBJ1-5; maybe TRBD1 (5 bases). V dropped 5 bases and J dropped 0 bases, with 14 bases sitting between them. Germline loops: CDR1 LNHDA, CDR2 SQIVND (reference sequence). The CDR3 totals 16 residues. CDR3 coding DNA: TGTGCCAGTAGTCCCTATACAGGTGATAGCAATCAGCCCCAGCATTTT. Protein: CASSPYTGDSNQPQHF.

The rearrangement uses TRBV7-2 and TRBJ1-5; 7 nucleotides agree with TRBD1. V lost 5 bases and J lost 6; bases outside the gene matches: 7. CDR1 is SGHTA and CDR2 is FQGNSA in the germline V gene. The CDR3 runs 14 residues. The CDR3 sequence: CASSATGAVQPQHF. The CDR3 DNA is TGTGCCAGCAGCGCCACAGGGGCTGTTCAGCCCCAGCATTTT.

The chain uses TRBV29-1 and TRBJ1-2; 8 bases agree with TRBD1. Germline loops: CDR1 SQVTM, CDR2 ANQGSEA. J was trimmed by 3 bases and V by 7 bases; bases with no gene match: 4. CDR3 size: 12 residues. The CDR3 sequence: CSAQQGDYGYTF. CDR3 DNA: TGCAGCGCTCAACAGGGGGACTATGGCTACACCTTC.

This clone occurred many times. This sequence joins TRBV4-2 and TRBJ2-1; 7 nucleotides agree with TRBD2. V gave up 1 base and J gave up 2 bases; unmatched junction bases: 5. This CDR3 has 16 amino acids. Per germline, CDR1 LGHNA and CDR2 YNFKEQ. The CDR3 nucleotides read TGTGCCAGCAGCCAAGGCGACGGGGGGACCTACAATGAGCAGTTCTTC. Protein: CASSQGDGGTYNEQFF.

The chain uses TRBV5-1 and TRBJ2-5, with D maybe TRBD1 (5 bases). This CDR3 has 13 residues. Germline-derived CDR1 and CDR2 are SGHRS and YFSETQ. V lost 4 bases and J lost 5, with 12 bases in between. The CDR3 sequence: CASSAAGRETQYF. CDR3 coding DNA: TGCGCCAGCAGCGCCGCAGGGCGGGAGACCCAGTACTTC. Full variable domain (outside the CDR3, taken from reference TRBV5-1 and TRBJ2-5): KAGVTQTPRYLIKTRGQQVTLSCSPISGHRSVSWYQQTPGQGLQFLFEYFSETQRNKGNFPGRFSGRQFSNSRSEMNVSTLELGDSALYLCASSAAGRETQYFGPGTRLLVL.

V and J are TRBV7-9 and TRBJ1-1; the D gene is possibly TRBD1 (6 bases). The CDR3 contains 14 residues. The ends were cut back, 0 bases at V and 5 bases at J, with 10 bases in the middle. Germline V gene sequence: CDR1 SEHNR, CDR2 FQNEAQ (reference sequence). The CDR3 region has the DNA TGTGCCAGCAGCTTAGCCAGGGGTAGGACTGAAGCTTTCTTT. It encodes CASSLARGRTEAFF. Together with reference TRBV7-9 and TRBJ1-1, the CDR3 gives the full variable domain: DTGVSQNPRHKITKRGQNVTFRCDPISEHNRLYWYRQTLGQGPEFLTYFQNEAQLEKSRLLSDRFSAERPKGSFSTLEIQRTEQGDSAMYLCASSLARGRTEAFFGQGTRLTVV.

The chain uses TRBV18 and TRBJ2-1; 11 bases are a match to TRBD2. The CDR3 extends over 16 amino acids. CDR1 and CDR2 from the germline V gene are KGHSH and LQKENI. The J segment lost 5 bases and the V segment lost 3 bases, leaving 6 bases of the junction unmatched. The CDR3 coding sequence is TGTGCCAGCTCACCGCCCGGGACTAGCGGCCACAATGAGCAGTTCTTC. Amino acid sequence: CASSPPGTSGHNEQFF.

The chain has TRBV5-1 and TRBJ2-5, with 11 bases aligning to TRBD2. V lost 1 base, J lost 3 bases, and 5 bases stayed unmatched. The CDR3 spans 16 residues. Germline values: CDR1 SGHRS, CDR2 YFSETQ. In nucleotides, the CDR3 is TGCGCCAGCAGCTTGAGTACGACTAGCGGGGAAGAGACCCAGTACTTC. The encoded protein is CASSLSTTSGEETQYF.

This clone has only a few counts. The chain joins TRBV5-4 to TRBJ1-3, with no clear D. The germline V gene has CDR1 SGHNT and CDR2 YYREEE (reference sequence). With 1 base removed from V and 2 bases from J, the gap between germline ends came to 4 bases. CDR3 length equals 13 residues. This CDR3 is CASSLPAGNTIYF. CDR3 bases: TGTGCCAGCAGCTTGCCAGCTGGAAACACCATATATTTT.

J is TRBJ2-5 and V is TRBV7-9, with D possibly being TRBD2 (6 bases). The CDR3 is 15 residues long. V was pared by 1 base and J by 1 base, with 10 bases between. Germline values: CDR1 SEHNR, CDR2 FQNEAQ (reference sequence). The CDR3 sequence: CASSLDPGLQETQYF. Here the CDR3 DNA reads TGTGCCAGCAGCTTAGATCCGGGACTCCAAGAGACCCAGTACTTC. The variable domain in full, completed from reference TRBV7-9 and TRBJ2-5, reads DTGVSQNPRHKITKRGQNVTFRCDPISEHNRLYWYRQTLGQGPEFLTYFQNEAQLEKSRLLSDRFSAERPKGSFSTLEIQRTEQGDSAMYLCASSLDPGLQETQYFGPGTRLLVL.

This sequence joins TRBV29-1 and TRBJ2-1, with TRBD1 identical over 10 bases. Looked up from germline, CDR1 is SQVTM and CDR2 is ANQGSEA. The CDR3 is 15 residues long. The junction had 13 bases not matched to a gene; V was cut back by 7 bases and J by 7 bases. CDR3: CSANRPGQGKNEQFF. CDR3 nucleotides: TGCAGCGCAAACCGACCGGGACAGGGGAAAAATGAGCAGTTCTTC.

This chain uses TRBV19 with TRBJ1-2; 8 positions match TRBD1. Germline CDR1 is LNHDA and CDR2 is SQIVND (reference sequence). V gave up 6 bases and J gave up 7 bases; unmatched junction bases: 13. This CDR3 region has 15 residues. The CDR3 loop reads CASSYSLGQGSGYTF. The CDR3 DNA follows: TGTGCCAGTAGCTACTCTCTCGGACAGGGAAGTGGCTACACCTTC. Full variable domain (missing parts from reference TRBV19 and TRBJ1-2): DGGITQSPKYLFRKEGQNVTLSCEQNLNHDAMYWYRQDPGQGLRLIYYSQIVNDFQKGDIAEGYSVSREKKESFPLTVTSAQKNPTAFYLCASSYSLGQGSGYTFGSGTRLTVV.

This chain uses TRBV6-1 with TRBJ2-3, with 10 bases aligning to TRBD2. V dropped 2 bases and J dropped 1; count of bases not matched to a gene: 6. The CDR3 covers 17 residues. CDR1 and CDR2 (germline): MNHNS, SASEGT. CDR3 region: CASSERATSGRTDTQYF. The CDR3 nucleotides read TGTGCCAGCAGTGAACGGGCGACTAGCGGGCGCACAGATACGCAGTATTTT.

The chain has TRBV5-6 and TRBJ1-6, with TRBD1 as a possible D gene (6 bases). The V and J ends lost 2 bases and 10 bases respectively, with 16 bases between them. Germline V gene data show CDR1 as SGHDT and CDR2 as YYEEEE. The CDR3 has 15 residues. CDR3 DNA: TGTGCCAGCAGCTTAAGTTTACAGGGTTGGTCACCCCTCCACTTT. Translated: CASSLSLQGWSPLHF.

This chain connects TRBV7-2 to TRBJ2-2; D not certain. This CDR3 has 13 amino acids. Trimming took off 6 bases at V and 2 bases at J, with 7 bases between the two ends. Germline V gene lookup returns CDR1 SGHTA and CDR2 FQGNSA. CDR3 bases: TGTGCCAGCAGGGCTTCAAACACCGGGGAGCTGTTTTTT. Protein sequence: CASRASNTGELFF.

The V and J genes are TRBV5-1 and TRBJ1-6; D is perhaps TRBD1 (5 bases). The V end was cut by 5 bases, the J end by 10 bases, with 16 bases between. The V gene's germline CDR1 is SGHRS and CDR2 YFSETQ. CDR3 length equals 14 residues. In nucleotides, the CDR3 is TGCGCCAGCAGTCTGGAGGGGTCCGACTCACCCCTCCACTTT. It specifies CASSLEGSDSPLHF. Drawing the rest from reference TRBV5-1 and TRBJ1-6, the complete variable domain is KAGVTQTPRYLIKTRGQQVTLSCSPISGHRSVSWYQQTPGQGLQFLFEYFSETQRNKGNFPGRFSGRQFSNSRSEMNVSTLELGDSALYLCASSLEGSDSPLHFGNGTRLTVT.